This TCR beta chain was retrieved from a study of OX40 agonist ivuxolimab in advanced cancers. Trimming took 5 bases from V and 1 from J, leaving 11 bases between them. The CDR3 is made up of 14 amino acids. Germline assignment: CDR1 MNHEY and CDR2 SVGAGI. TCRdb's copy holds only in-frame clones and misses some; the assay was immunoSEQ multiplex PCR. The sample includes about 100,000 clones, around 93% of them seen just once. This specimen was CD4+ or CD8+ T cells sorted from blood, taken in a trial of the OX40 agonist ivuxolimab. The rearrangement joins TRBV6-5 to TRBJ1-2, with no clear D. The TCR was taken from an adult with an advanced solid tumor such as melanoma, head and neck, liver or kidney cancer. CDR3 residues: CASSRSALNYGYTF. DNA of the CDR3: TGTGCCAGCAGTCGATCAGCACTTAACTATGGCTACACCTTC.